What follows are 25 T cell receptor beta chains derived from one specimen sequenced in a study of blood T cell repertoires in COVID-19. Data came from immunoSEQ multiplex PCR; TCRdb stores just in-frame clones and leaves some out. This sample has around 150,000 clones; more than 80% occur once, and the top ten carry 2%. Sequencing input: peripheral blood. The receptors were sampled from a woman aged 60-75 years with COVID-19, enrolled during active disease.

V is TRBV6-2 or TRBV6-3 and J is TRBJ1-5; a possible D gene is TRBD1 (6 bases). V lost 4 bases and J lost 6, with 13 bases in between. CDR3 length: 14 amino acids. CDR1 and CDR2 (germline): MNHEY, SVGEGT. Here the CDR3 reads CASSSQGQSQPQHF. The CDR3, as DNA: TGTGCCAGCAGTTCCCAGGGGCAGAGTCAGCCCCAGCATTTT.

The chain uses TRBV4-3 and TRBJ1-1, with no clear D. Germline V lookup: CDR1 LGHNA, CDR2 YSLEER. This CDR3 region has 15 residues. The V end was cut by 0 bases, the J end by 0 bases, with 8 bases between. CDR3 bases: TGCGCCAGCAGCCAAGATATTGGAGTGAACACTGAAGCTTTCTTT. Translated, it gives CASSQDIGVNTEAFF.

This clone was seen only a few times. V usage is TRBV4-1 and J usage is TRBJ2-2, with TRBD1 identical over 11 bases. V shed 4 bases, J shed 6 bases, and the junction held 4 bases outside the gene matches. Germline CDR1 MGHRA, CDR2 YSYEKL. This CDR3 is 15 amino acids long. DNA for the CDR3: TGCGCCAGCAGCCCAGGACAGGGGGCACCCGGGGAGCTGTTTTTT. This sequence encodes CASSPGQGAPGELFF.

The gene calls are TRBV15 and TRBJ2-7, with D maybe TRBD1 (5 bases). This CDR3 contains 15 residues. In germline, CDR1 is LNHNV, CDR2 YYDKDF (reference sequence). The V end was cut by 0 bases, the J end by 3 bases, with 12 bases between. CDR3 region: CATSRDQGPLYEQYF. The CDR3 nucleotides are TGTGCCACCAGCAGAGATCAGGGCCCACTCTACGAGCAGTACTTC.

This CDR3 is CASSRIAGDGNEQFF. CDR3 coding DNA: TGTGCCAGCAGTAGAATAGCGGGGGATGGCAATGAGCAGTTCTTC. The rearrangement joins TRBV6-5 to TRBJ2-1, with 9 bases that match TRBD2. CDR1 is MNHEY and CDR2 is SVGAGI in the germline V gene. CDR3 length: 15 residues. The junction had 8 bases not matched to a gene; V was cut back by 5 bases and J by 6 bases.

This clone was counted once. The chain carries TRBV4-3 and TRBJ1-2; TRBD1 agrees at 9 bases. V was clipped by 1 base and J by 5 bases; unmatched bases: 2. Germline V gives CDR1 LGHNA, CDR2 YSLEER. CDR3 length: 14 residues. This CDR3 reads CASSQAGQGYGYTF. The CDR3 nucleotides read TGCGCCAGCAGCCAAGCGGGACAGGGTTATGGCTACACCTTC.

The rearrangement uses TRBV6-5 and TRBJ1-1; TRBD1 is a possible D gene (5 bases). Trimming pared 8 bases from V and 4 bases from J, leaving 14 bases between. The CDR3 covers 13 residues. Germline-derived CDR1 and CDR2 are MNHEY and SVGAGI. The CDR3 loop is CASLKGQGTEAFF. CDR3 sequence (DNA): TGTGCCAGCTTAAAAGGCCAGGGCACTGAAGCTTTCTTT.

The chain carries TRBV7-2 and TRBJ2-3, with 7 bases fitting TRBD1. J was trimmed by 2 bases and V by 1 base; bases with no gene match: 6. This CDR3 contains 16 residues. The germline gives CDR1 SGHTA, CDR2 FQGNSA. Here the CDR3 reads CASSLGVRGYTDTQYF. The CDR3 DNA sequence: TGTGCCAGCAGCTTAGGTGTCAGGGGGTACACAGATACGCAGTATTTT.

The CDR3 coding sequence is TGTGCCTGGAGCGGTAGCGGGCGGGAGCAGTTCTTC. Its protein product is CAWSGSGREQFF. The rearrangement links TRBV30 to TRBJ2-1, with 7 bases that match TRBD2. CDR3 length equals 12 residues. Trimming at V came to 3 bases and at J to 10 bases, leaving 6 bases not matched to a gene. Germline V lookup: CDR1 GTSNPN, CDR2 SVGIG (reference sequence).

In this sample, this clone turned up once. V and J are TRBV20-1 and TRBJ1-5; no definite D call. The germline V and J ends were trimmed by 6 bases and 1 base, with 13 bases remaining between them. CDR1 and CDR2 from the germline V gene are DFQATT and SNEGSKA (reference sequence). The CDR3 has 14 amino acids. DNA for the CDR3: TGCAGTGCCAGTGCCGGAGCAAGCAATCAGCCCCAGCATTTT. It is translated as CSASAGASNQPQHF.

The chain carries TRBV6-2 or TRBV6-3 and TRBJ1-2; D is possibly TRBD1 (5 bases). Trimming left V 2 bases short and J 5 bases short, with 6 bases between. The germline V gene has CDR1 MNHEY and CDR2 SVGEGT. The CDR3 spans 12 residues. CDR3 region: CASSYTGYGYTF. Written as DNA, the CDR3 is TGTGCCAGCAGTTACACAGGATATGGCTACACCTTC.

This clone was detected only a few times. This chain joins TRBV2 and TRBJ1-2; 8 bases align to TRBD1. CDR3 length: 14 residues. In germline, CDR1 is SNHLY, CDR2 FYNNEI. J gave up 4 bases and V 4 bases, and 5 bases lay outside the gene matches. The CDR3 is CASSGTGISYGYTF. The CDR3 DNA reads as TGTGCCAGCAGTGGGACAGGGATCAGCTATGGCTACACCTTC.

The chain uses TRBV4-1 and TRBJ2-1, with 8 bases lining up with TRBD2. Germline CDR1 MGHRA, CDR2 YSYEKL. V trimming: 1 base; J trimming: 6 bases; junction bases outside the gene matches: 8. There are 16 residues in the CDR3. In nucleotides, the CDR3 is TGCGCCAGCAGCCAAGTTCCCCGGGGGGGCCGCAATGAGCAGTTCTTC. This gives the protein CASSQVPRGGRNEQFF.

V is TRBV7-6 and J is TRBJ1-6; D may be TRBD1 (5 bases). V was pared by 1 base and J by 6 bases, with 10 bases between. Germline-derived CDR1 and CDR2 are SGHVS and FNYEAQ. The CDR3 consists of 15 residues. CDR3 sequence (DNA): TGTGCCAGCAGCTTAGACTGGGGGGGTAATTCACCCCTCCACTTT. It is translated as CASSLDWGGNSPLHF. Full variable domain (missing parts from reference TRBV7-6 and TRBJ1-6): GAGVSQSPRYKVTKRGQDVALRCDPISGHVSLYWYRQALGQGPEFLTYFNYEAQQDKSGLPNDRFSAERPEGSISTLTIQRTEQRDSAMYRCASSLDWGGNSPLHFGNGTRLTVT.

The gene calls are TRBV6-5 and TRBJ1-1; TRBD1 agrees at 7 bases. Trimming took 5 bases from V and 8 from J; bases not matched to a gene: 5. The length of the CDR3 is 12 residues. Germline-derived CDR1 and CDR2 are MNHEY and SVGAGI. The CDR3 here is CASSQTGLEAFF. The CDR3 DNA sequence: TGTGCCAGCAGTCAGACAGGGCTCGAAGCTTTCTTT.

The chain uses TRBV2 and TRBJ2-3; 14 nucleotides agree with TRBD2. This CDR3 has 17 amino acids. Germline V gene data show CDR1 as SNHLY and CDR2 as FYNNEI. V was clipped by 3 bases and J by 4 bases; unmatched bases: 6. The CDR3 coding sequence is TGTGCCAGCAGTGAGGGAGCGACTAGCGGGGGGGCAGATACGCAGTATTTT. The encoded protein is CASSEGATSGGADTQYF.

The chain links TRBV2 to TRBJ1-1, with D unresolved. Germline V CDR1 and CDR2: SNHLY, FYNNEI. V was trimmed by 6 bases and J by 1 base, leaving 21 bases between them. CDR3 size: 17 residues. Written as DNA, the CDR3 is TGTGCCAGCAGCCGGGGAGAGGGATACATAAGGAACACTGAAGCTTTCTTT. It translates to CASSRGEGYIRNTEAFF.

As DNA, the CDR3 is TGTGCCAGCTCACCCCTCGGACAGGACTATAATTCACCCCTCCACTTT. Protein sequence: CASSPLGQDYNSPLHF. V gene TRBV18 combines with J gene TRBJ1-6; TRBD1 aligns across 7 bases. With V trimmed by 3 bases and J by 3 bases, 5 bases remained unmatched. The length of the CDR3 is 16 residues. The germline CDR1 and CDR2 sequences are KGHSH and LQKENI.

The chain is built from TRBV6-2 or TRBV6-3 and TRBJ1-1; 10 bases fit TRBD1. Germline V gene sequence: CDR1 MNHEY, CDR2 SVGEGT. The trim removed 2 bases at V and 4 bases at J, leaving 4 bases unmatched. This CDR3 region has 15 residues. The DNA for the CDR3 is TGTGCCAGCAGTTACGCAGGACAGGGGGGCACTGAAGCTTTCTTT. This sequence encodes CASSYAGQGGTEAFF.

This chain links TRBV6-2 or TRBV6-3 with TRBJ1-2, with TRBD1 as a possible D gene (5 bases). The CDR3 contains 12 residues. Trimming pared 7 bases from V and 4 bases from J, leaving 10 bases between. Germline CDR1 is MNHEY and CDR2 is SVGEGT. As DNA, the CDR3 is TGTGCCAGCACCCCCGGGGGCTATGGCTACACCTTC. It yields the protein CASTPGGYGYTF.

This chain uses TRBV19 with TRBJ1-3; the match to TRBD1 covers 8 bases. This CDR3 has 16 residues. V was clipped by 4 bases and J by 0 bases; unmatched bases: 5. Germline CDR1 LNHDA, CDR2 SQIVND (reference sequence). The DNA of the CDR3 is TGTGCCAGTAGTAGCCCGGGACAGGTCTCTGGAAACACCATATATTTT. It is translated as CASSSPGQVSGNTIYF.

This clone was seen only once. This chain connects TRBV25-1 to TRBJ2-3; D is possibly TRBD1 (6 bases). The CDR3 contains 10 residues. Germline V lookup: CDR1 MGHDK, CDR2 SYGVNS. The V end was cut by 5 bases, the J end by 11 bases, with 8 bases between. CDR3 sequence: CASSQGQQYF. For the CDR3, the DNA is TGTGCCAGCAGTCAGGGACAGCAGTATTTT.

The chain joins TRBV19 to TRBJ2-4; 9 nucleotides agree with TRBD2. In germline, CDR1 is LNHDA, CDR2 SQIVND (reference sequence). V dropped 6 bases and J dropped 6; count of bases not matched to a gene: 6. There are 14 residues in the CDR3. CDR3 coding DNA: TGTGCCAGTAGCACCCAAGCGGGGGGAAACATTCAGTACTTC. This translates into CASSTQAGGNIQYF.

The V gene is TRBV9, the J gene TRBJ2-1; 9 positions match TRBD1. The CDR3 loop spans 14 amino acids. Germline assignment: CDR1 SGDLS and CDR2 YYNGEE. The junction had 1 base not matched to a gene; V was cut back by 0 bases and J by 6 bases. The CDR3 nucleotides read TGTGCCAGCAGCGTAGCGACAGGGGGCAATGAGCAGTTCTTC. Residues: CASSVATGGNEQFF.

This chain links TRBV5-1 with TRBJ1-2, with 7 bases aligning to TRBD1. The germline gives CDR1 SGHRS, CDR2 YFSETQ. The junction had 6 bases not matched to a gene; V was cut back by 1 base and J by 6 bases. This CDR3 is built from 14 residues. The CDR3 spells CASSLKGARNGYTF. Here the CDR3 DNA reads TGCGCCAGCAGCTTGAAGGGGGCACGGAATGGCTACACCTTC.